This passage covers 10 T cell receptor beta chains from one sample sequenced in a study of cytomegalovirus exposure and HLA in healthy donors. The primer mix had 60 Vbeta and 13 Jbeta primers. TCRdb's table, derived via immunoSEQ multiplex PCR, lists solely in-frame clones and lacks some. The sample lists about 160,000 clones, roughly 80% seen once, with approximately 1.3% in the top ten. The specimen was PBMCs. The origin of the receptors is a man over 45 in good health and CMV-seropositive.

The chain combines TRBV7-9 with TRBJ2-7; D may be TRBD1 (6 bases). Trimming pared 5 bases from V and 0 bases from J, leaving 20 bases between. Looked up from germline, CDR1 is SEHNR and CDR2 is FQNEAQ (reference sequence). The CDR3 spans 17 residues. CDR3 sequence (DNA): TGTGCCAGCAGCCAAATCAGGGGCCAGGAGAGCTCCTACGAGCAGTACTTC. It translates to CASSQIRGQESSYEQYF.

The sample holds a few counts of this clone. CDR3 protein: CASSMGQGADNEQFF. CDR3 in DNA: TGTGCCAGTAGTATGGGACAGGGGGCGGACAATGAGCAGTTCTTC. V usage is TRBV19 and J usage is TRBJ2-1; TRBD1 aligns across 12 bases. This CDR3 is built from 15 residues. The V gene's germline CDR1 is LNHDA and CDR2 SQIVND (reference sequence). The trim removed 3 bases at V and 5 bases at J, leaving 2 bases unmatched.

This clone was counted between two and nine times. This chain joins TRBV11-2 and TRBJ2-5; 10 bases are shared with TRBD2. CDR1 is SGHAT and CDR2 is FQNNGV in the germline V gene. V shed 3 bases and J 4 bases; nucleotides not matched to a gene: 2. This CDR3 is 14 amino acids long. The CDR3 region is CASSFLAGVETQYF. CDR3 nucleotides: TGTGCCAGCAGCTTCCTAGCGGGAGTAGAGACCCAGTACTTC.

CDR3 amino acids: CASKEPPSNEQFF. CDR3 DNA sequence: TGTGCCAGCAAGGAGCCGCCTAGTAATGAGCAGTTCTTC. This chain links TRBV28 with TRBJ2-1; D gene ambiguous. The germline CDR1 and CDR2 sequences are MDHEN and SYDVKM. Trimming removed 7 bases at V and 7 bases at J, with 14 bases between. The CDR3 contains 13 residues.

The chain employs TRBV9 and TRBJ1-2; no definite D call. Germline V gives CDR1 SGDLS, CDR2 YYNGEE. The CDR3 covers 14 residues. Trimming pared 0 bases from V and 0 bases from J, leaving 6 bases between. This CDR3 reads CASSVGAANYGYTF. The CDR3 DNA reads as TGTGCCAGCAGCGTAGGTGCAGCTAACTATGGCTACACCTTC.

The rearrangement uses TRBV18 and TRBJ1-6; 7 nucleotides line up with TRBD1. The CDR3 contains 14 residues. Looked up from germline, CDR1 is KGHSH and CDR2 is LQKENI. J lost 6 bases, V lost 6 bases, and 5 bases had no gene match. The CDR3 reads CASSPDRVNSPLHF. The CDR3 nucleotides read TGTGCCAGCTCCCCCGACAGGGTTAATTCACCCCTCCACTTT.

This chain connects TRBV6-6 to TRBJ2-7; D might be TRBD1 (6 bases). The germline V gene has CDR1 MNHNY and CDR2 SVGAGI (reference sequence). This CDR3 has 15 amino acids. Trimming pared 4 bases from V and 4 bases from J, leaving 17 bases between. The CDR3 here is CASSSVGQGLYEQYF. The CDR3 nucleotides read TGTGCCAGCAGTTCAGTCGGGCAGGGGCTGTACGAGCAGTACTTC.

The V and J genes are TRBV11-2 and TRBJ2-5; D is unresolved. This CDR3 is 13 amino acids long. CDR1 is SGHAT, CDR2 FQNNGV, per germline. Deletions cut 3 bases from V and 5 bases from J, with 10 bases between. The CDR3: CASSLSPGETQYF. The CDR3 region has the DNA TGTGCCAGCAGCTTGAGCCCAGGCGAGACCCAGTACTTC.

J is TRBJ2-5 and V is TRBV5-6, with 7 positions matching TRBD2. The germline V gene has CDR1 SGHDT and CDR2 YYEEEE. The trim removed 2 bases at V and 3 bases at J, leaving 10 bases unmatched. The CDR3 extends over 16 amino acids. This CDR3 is CASSFPPGAGEETQYF. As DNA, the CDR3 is TGTGCCAGCAGCTTTCCTCCCGGGGCGGGAGAAGAGACCCAGTACTTC. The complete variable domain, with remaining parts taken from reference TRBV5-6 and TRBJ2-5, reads DAGVTQSPTHLIKTRGQQVTLRCSPKSGHDTVSWYQQALGQGPQFIFQYYEEEERQRGNFPDRFSGHQFPNYSSELNVNALLLGDSALYLCASSFPPGAGEETQYFGPGTRLLVL.

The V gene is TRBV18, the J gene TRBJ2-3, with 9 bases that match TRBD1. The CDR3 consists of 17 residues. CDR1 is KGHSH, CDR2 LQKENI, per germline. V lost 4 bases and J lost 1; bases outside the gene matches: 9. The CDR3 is CASSQPATGGRTDTQYF. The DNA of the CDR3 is TGTGCCAGCTCACAACCAGCCACAGGGGGCCGCACAGATACGCAGTATTTT. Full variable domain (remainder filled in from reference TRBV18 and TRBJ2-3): NAGVMQNPRHLVRRRGQEARLRCSPMKGHSHVYWYRQLPEEGLKFMVYLQKENIIDESGMPKERFSAEFPKEGPSILRIQQVVRGDSAAYFCASSQPATGGRTDTQYFGPGTRLTVL.